This TCR beta chain was captured in a study of CD8+ T cells in alopecia areata. Whole-study context: Once tofacitinib had been taken for 6 to 18 months, 6 months off drug followed.

cDNA reverse transcribed from extracted RNA served as the sequencing template. Sequenced by immunoSEQ multiplex PCR; TCRdb stores in-frame clones only, minus some. In the table there are over 120,000 clones, roughly 50% of which are singletons. Germline lookup yields CDR1 MNHNY and CDR2 SVGAGI (reference sequence). Between the trimmed V and J ends, which lost 7 bases and 2 bases, there was a span of 20 bases. The CDR3 is 16 residues long. This chain joins TRBV6-6 and TRBJ1-1, with D possibly being TRBD1 (5 bases). The sample here was CD4+ T cells sorted from blood, taken at week 0. This receptor was identified in a human donor with alopecia areata. CDR3 protein: CASTPGPKEGNTEAFF. Here the CDR3 DNA reads TGTGCCAGCACCCCGGGACCGAAGGAGGGAAACACTGAAGCTTTCTTT.